This T cell receptor beta chain was recovered during a study of shared clonotypes between healthy human individuals. General study results and limits: Clonotypes which were not shared had lower generation probabilities than clonotypes that all four donors shared. Though the depth was large, rarefaction showed that sorted-subset sequencing was incomplete. Larger richness was generally estimated for naive than memory subsets.

Genomic DNA from each subset was divided evenly over several immunoSEQ plates. Data came from immunoSEQ multiplex PCR; TCRdb stores just in-frame clones and leaves some out. The sample consists of 400,000 to 600,000 clones, about 96% of them appearing once. A note on this clone: What it binds is unknown. A junction boundary mismatches the germline segment, possibly from a read error.

The germline V gene encodes CDR1 SGHVS and CDR2 FQNEAQ. This CDR3 comprises 18 residues. Sequences were obtained from naive CD4+ T cells sorted from blood. Subset in this sample: CD45RA+ positively selected. This clonotype originated in a woman aged 30 to 39 in good health. The chain has TRBV7-8 and TRBJ2-7; 12 nucleotides align to TRBD2. The CDR3 is CASSVAAYLAGGRNEQYF. The CDR3 nucleotides read TGTGCCAGCAGCGTAGCGGCGTATCTAGCGGGAGGGCGGAACGAGCAGTACTTC.